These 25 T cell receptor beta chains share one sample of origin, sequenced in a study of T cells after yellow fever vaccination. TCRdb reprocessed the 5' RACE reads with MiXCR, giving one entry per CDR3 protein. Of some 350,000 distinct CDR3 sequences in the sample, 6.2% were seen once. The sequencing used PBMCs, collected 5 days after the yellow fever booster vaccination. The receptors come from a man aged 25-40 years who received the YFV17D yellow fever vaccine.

The CDR3 region is CASSPSPQGASVGELFF. CDR3 nucleotides: TGTGCCAGCAGTCCTTCCCCACAGGGGGCGTCTGTCGGGGAGCTGTTTTTT. The gene calls are TRBV7-2 and TRBJ2-2; 9 bases are a match to TRBD1. Trimming removed 6 bases from V and 7 bases from J; junction bases left unmatched: 15. This CDR3 spans 17 amino acids. CDR1 and CDR2 (germline): SGHTA, FQGNSA.

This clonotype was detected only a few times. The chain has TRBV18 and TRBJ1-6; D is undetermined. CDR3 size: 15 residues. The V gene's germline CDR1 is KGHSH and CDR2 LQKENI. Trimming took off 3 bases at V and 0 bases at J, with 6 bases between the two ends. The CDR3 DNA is TGTGCCAGCTCACCCGGAGGCTCCTATAATTCACCCCTCCACTTT. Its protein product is CASSPGGSYNSPLHF.

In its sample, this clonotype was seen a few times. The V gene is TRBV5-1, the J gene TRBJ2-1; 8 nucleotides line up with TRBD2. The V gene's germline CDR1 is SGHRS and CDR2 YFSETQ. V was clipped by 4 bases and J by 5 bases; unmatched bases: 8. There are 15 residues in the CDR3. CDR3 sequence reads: CASSPGGSGDNEQFF. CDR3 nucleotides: TGCGCCAGCAGCCCCGGAGGTAGCGGGGACAATGAGCAGTTCTTC.

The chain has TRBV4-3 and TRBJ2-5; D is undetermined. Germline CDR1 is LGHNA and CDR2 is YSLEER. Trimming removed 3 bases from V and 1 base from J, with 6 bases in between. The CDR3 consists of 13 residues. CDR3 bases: TGCGCCAGCAGCCAGGCTCTCCAAGAGACCCAGTACTTC. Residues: CASSQALQETQYF.

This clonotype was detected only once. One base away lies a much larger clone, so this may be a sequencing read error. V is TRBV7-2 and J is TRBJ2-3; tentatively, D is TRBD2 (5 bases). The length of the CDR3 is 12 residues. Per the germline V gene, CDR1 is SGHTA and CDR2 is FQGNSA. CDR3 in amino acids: CASSLYGDTQCF. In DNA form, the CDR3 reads TGTGCCAGCAGCCTATACGGGGATACGCAGTGTTTT.

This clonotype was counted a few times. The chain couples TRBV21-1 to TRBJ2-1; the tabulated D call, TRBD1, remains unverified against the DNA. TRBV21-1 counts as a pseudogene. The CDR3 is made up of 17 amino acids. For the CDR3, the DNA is TGTGCCAGCAGCCCCAGGGGAAGTGGGCATACCATGAATGAGCAGTTCTTC. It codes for CASSPRGSGHTMNEQFF.

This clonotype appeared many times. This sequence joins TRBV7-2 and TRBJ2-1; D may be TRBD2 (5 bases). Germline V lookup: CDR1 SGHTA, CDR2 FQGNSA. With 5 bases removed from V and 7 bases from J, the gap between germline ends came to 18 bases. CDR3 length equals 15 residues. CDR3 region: CASSLVSGKGNEQFF. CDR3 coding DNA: TGTGCCAGCAGCCTAGTTTCGGGGAAAGGGAATGAGCAGTTCTTC. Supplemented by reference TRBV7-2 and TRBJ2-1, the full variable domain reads GAGVSQSPSNKVTEKGKDVELRCDPISGHTALYWYRQSLGQGLEFLIYFQGNSAPDKSGLPSDRFSAERTGGSVSTLTIQRTQQEDSAVYLCASSLVSGKGNEQFFGPGTRLTVL.

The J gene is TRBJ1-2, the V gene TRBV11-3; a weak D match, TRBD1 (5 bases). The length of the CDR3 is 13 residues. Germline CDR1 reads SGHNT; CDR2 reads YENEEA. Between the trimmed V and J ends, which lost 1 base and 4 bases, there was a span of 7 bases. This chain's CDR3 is CASSLAGGYGYTF. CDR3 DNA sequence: TGTGCCAGCAGCTTAGCCGGGGGCTATGGCTACACCTTC.

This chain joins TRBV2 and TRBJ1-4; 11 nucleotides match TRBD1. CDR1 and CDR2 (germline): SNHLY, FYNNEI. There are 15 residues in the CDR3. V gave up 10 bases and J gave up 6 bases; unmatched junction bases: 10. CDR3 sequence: CAIQLSGQGDEKLFF. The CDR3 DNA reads TGTGCCATCCAACTATCGGGACAGGGGGATGAAAAACTGTTTTTT.

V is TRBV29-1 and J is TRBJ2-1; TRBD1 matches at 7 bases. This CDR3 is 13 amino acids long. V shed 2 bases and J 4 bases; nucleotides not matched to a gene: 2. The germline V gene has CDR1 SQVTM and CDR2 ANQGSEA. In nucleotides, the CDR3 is TGCAGCGTTGAATACAGGGGTTACAATGAGCAGTTCTTC. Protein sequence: CSVEYRGYNEQFF.

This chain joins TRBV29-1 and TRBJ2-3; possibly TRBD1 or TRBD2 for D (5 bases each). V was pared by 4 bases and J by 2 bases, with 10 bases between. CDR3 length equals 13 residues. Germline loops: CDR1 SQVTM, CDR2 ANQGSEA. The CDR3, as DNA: TGCAGCGTTGTTCCGGGGCACACAGATACGCAGTATTTT. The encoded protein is CSVVPGHTDTQYF.

CDR3 residues: CASRSQSMAGELFF. DNA for the CDR3: TGTGCCAGCAGATCCCAGTCTATGGCCGGGGAGCTGTTTTTT. The chain joins TRBV7-6 to TRBJ2-2, with D unresolved. CDR1 SGHVS and CDR2 FNYEAQ come from the germline V gene. V was pared by 6 bases and J by 6 bases, with 14 bases between. The CDR3 is 14 amino acids.

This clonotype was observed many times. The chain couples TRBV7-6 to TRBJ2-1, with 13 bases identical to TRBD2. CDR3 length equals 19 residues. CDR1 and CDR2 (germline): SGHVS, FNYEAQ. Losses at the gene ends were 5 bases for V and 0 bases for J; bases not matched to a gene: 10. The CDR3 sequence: CASSPGLAGESSSYNEQFF. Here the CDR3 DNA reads TGTGCCAGCAGCCCAGGACTAGCGGGAGAATCGAGCTCCTACAATGAGCAGTTCTTC.

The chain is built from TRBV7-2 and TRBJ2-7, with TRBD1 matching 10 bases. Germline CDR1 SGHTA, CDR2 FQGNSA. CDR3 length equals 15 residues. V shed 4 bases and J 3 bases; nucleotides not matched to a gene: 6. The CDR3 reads CASSYGQGGFYEQYF. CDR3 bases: TGTGCCAGCAGCTACGGACAGGGGGGTTTCTACGAGCAGTACTTC.

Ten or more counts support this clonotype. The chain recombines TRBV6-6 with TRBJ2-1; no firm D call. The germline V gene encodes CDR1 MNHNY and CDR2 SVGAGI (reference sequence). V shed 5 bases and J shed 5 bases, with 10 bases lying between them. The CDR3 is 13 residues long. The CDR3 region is CASSPAVNNEQFF. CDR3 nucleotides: TGTGCCAGCAGTCCCGCAGTGAACAATGAGCAGTTCTTC.

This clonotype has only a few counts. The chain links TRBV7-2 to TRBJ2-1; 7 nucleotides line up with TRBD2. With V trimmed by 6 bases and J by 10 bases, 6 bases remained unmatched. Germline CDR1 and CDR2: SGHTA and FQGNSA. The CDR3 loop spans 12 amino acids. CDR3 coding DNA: TGTGCCAGCAGGCCCCCCGGGGGGGAGCAGTTCTTC. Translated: CASRPPGGEQFF.

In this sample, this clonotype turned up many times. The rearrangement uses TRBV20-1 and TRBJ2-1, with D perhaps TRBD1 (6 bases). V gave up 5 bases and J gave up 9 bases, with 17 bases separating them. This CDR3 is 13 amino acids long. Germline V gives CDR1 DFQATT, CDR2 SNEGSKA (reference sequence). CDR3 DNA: TGCAGTGCTCCTAGCCCTCCAGGGGCTGAGCAGTTCTTC. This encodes CSAPSPPGAEQFF.

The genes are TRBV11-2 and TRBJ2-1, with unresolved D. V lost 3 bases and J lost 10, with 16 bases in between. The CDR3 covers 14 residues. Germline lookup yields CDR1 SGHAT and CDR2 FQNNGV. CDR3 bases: TGTGCCAGCAGCTTTTTGGGGTATAGCCACGAGCAGTTCTTC. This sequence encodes CASSFLGYSHEQFF.

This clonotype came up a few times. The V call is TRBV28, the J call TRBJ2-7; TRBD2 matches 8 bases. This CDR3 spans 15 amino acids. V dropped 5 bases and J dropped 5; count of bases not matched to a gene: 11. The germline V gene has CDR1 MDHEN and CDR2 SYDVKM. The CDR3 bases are TGTGCCAGCAGTACGGGAGCGGGAGAAAGGCACGAGCAGTACTTC. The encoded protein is CASSTGAGERHEQYF.

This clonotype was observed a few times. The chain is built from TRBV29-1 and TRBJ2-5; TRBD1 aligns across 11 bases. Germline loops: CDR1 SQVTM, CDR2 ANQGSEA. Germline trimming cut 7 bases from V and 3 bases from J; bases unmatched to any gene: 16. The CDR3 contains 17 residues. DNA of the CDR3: TGCAGCGCCCCCCGGGGAAGCCGGGACAGGGGGGAAGAGACCCAGTACTTC. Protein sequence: CSAPRGSRDRGEETQYF.

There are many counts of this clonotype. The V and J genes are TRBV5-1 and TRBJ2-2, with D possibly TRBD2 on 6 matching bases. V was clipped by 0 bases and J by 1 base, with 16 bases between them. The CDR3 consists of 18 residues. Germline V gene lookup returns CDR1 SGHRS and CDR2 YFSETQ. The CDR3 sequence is CASSLEASAPQNTGELFF. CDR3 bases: TGCGCCAGCAGCTTGGAGGCTAGCGCGCCGCAGAACACCGGGGAGCTGTTTTTT.

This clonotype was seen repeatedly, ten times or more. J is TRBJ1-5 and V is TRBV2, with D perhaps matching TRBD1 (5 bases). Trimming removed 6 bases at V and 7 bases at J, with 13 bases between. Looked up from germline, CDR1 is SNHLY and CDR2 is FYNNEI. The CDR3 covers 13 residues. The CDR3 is CASRGDGLQPQHF. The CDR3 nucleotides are TGTGCCAGCAGGGGGGATGGATTACAGCCCCAGCATTTT. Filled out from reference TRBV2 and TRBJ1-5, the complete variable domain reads EPEVTQTPSHQVTQMGQEVILRCVPISNHLYFYWYRQILGQKVEFLVSFYNNEISEKSEIFDDQFSVERPDGSNFTLKIRSTKLEDSAMYFCASRGDGLQPQHFGDGTRLSIL.

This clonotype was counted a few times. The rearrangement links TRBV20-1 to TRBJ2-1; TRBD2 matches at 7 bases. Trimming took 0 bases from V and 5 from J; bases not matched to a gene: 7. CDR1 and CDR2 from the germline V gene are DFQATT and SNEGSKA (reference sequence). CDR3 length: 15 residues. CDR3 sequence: CSARDPWREHNEQFF. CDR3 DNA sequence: TGCAGTGCTAGAGATCCTTGGCGGGAGCACAATGAGCAGTTCTTC.

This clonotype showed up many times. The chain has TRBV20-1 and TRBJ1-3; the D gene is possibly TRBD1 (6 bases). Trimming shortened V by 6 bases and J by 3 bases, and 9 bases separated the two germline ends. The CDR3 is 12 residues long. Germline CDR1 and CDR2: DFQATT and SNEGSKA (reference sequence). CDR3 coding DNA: TGCAGTGCCGCAGGGGTTGGAAACACCATATATTTT. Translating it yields CSAAGVGNTIYF.

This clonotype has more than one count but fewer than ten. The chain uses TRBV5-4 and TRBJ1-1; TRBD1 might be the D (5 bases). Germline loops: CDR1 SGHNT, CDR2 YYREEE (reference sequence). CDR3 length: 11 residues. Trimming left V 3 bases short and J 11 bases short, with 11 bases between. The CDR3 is CASSWTSYAFF. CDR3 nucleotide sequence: TGTGCCAGCAGCTGGACATCTTATGCTTTCTTT. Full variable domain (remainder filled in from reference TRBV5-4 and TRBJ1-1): ETGVTQSPTHLIKTRGQQVTLRCSSQSGHNTVSWYQQALGQGPQFIFQYYREEENGRGNFPPRFSGLQFPNYSSELNVNALELDDSALYLCASSWTSYAFFGQGTRLTVV.